This T cell receptor beta chain was sequenced in a study of T cell responses to AZD1222 COVID-19 vaccine. Whole-study results and caveats: Regions left unmutated in variants are reportedly the target of nearly half of spike-specific TCRs. Across the whole spike, CD4 TCRs peaked at regions 160-218 and 743-854. The sample set comprised mostly white British donors with more females, and clonal diversity was possibly underestimated. Two AZD1222 doses significantly raised spike-specific TCR breadth and depth over controls.

Produced via immunoSEQ multiplex PCR; TCRdb's table is partial and in-frame only. This sample has about 160,000 clones; 70% to 90% occur once, and the top ten carry about 5%. As concerns this clone: Its specificity is unknown.

V was shortened by 3 bases and J by 4 bases, with 3 bases between the two germline ends. CDR3 size: 12 residues. Germline V gene sequence: CDR1 SEHNR, CDR2 FQNEAQ (reference sequence). The J gene is TRBJ1-4, the V gene TRBV7-9; no reliable D call. This specimen consisted of peripheral blood, obtained on day 0 of AZD1222 vaccination. This TCR was recovered from an adult in good health. In DNA, the CDR3 is TGTGCCAGCAGCTTCGTTAATGAAAAACTGTTTTTT. Amino acid sequence: CASSFVNEKLFF. Supplemented by reference TRBV7-9 and TRBJ1-4, the full variable domain reads DTGVSQNPRHKITKRGQNVTFRCDPISEHNRLYWYRQTLGQGPEFLTYFQNEAQLEKSRLLSDRFSAERPKGSFSTLEIQRTEQGDSAMYLCASSFVNEKLFFGSGTQLSVL.